One sample yielded the 32 T cell receptor beta chains listed below, sequenced in a study of T cell therapy after organ transplantation. Their specific antigens are unknown. The time point was: 20-29 weeks after completion of therapy. Data came from immunoSEQ multiplex PCR; TCRdb stores just in-frame clones and leaves some out. The data hold 15,000 to 20,000 clones, with less than 90% observed a single time. This sample comprised CD8+ T cells from blood, obtained after autologous CMV-specific T cell therapy. The source is a human patient who had received a solid organ transplant and had CMV disease. A share of the T cells may be of graft donor origin.

This clone was found once. The CDR3 region is CASSFRDLGSPEFF. CDR3 nucleotide sequence: TGTGCCAGCAGCTTTAGGGACCTCGGCAGTCCTGAGTTCTTC. The chain recombines TRBV9 with TRBJ2-1; TRBD1 or TRBD2 may be the D gene (5 bases each). V lost 4 bases, J lost 14 bases, and 22 bases lay in between. CDR1 is SGDLS and CDR2 is YYNGEE in the germline V gene. This CDR3 contains 14 residues.

V gene TRBV6-4 combines with J gene TRBJ2-1; no firm D call. The V gene's germline CDR1 is MRHNA and CDR2 SNTAGT. The CDR3 is 13 residues long. With 3 bases removed from V and 5 bases from J, the gap between germline ends came to 8 bases. DNA of the CDR3: TGTGCCAGCAGTGAGCAGGCTAACAATGAGCAGTTCTTC. Protein product: CASSEQANNEQFF.

Points on this clone: An end of the junction does not agree with germline; a read error may underlie this. This chain joins TRBV5-6 and TRBJ2-1; D is perhaps TRBD1 or TRBD2 (5 bases each). CDR1 SGHDT and CDR2 YYEEEE come from the germline V gene. The CDR3 length is 14 residues. The CDR3 DNA reads as TGTGCGAGCACCGGGACGCAAACCTACAATGAGCAGTTCTTC. Translation: CASTGTQTYNEQFF. The full variable domain, its missing parts supplied by reference TRBV5-6 and TRBJ2-1, is DAGVTQSPTHLIKTRGQQVTLRCSPKSGHDTVSWYQQALGQGPQFIFQYYEEEERQRGNFPDRFSGHQFPNYSSELNVNALLLGDSALYLCASTGTQTYNEQFFGPGTRLTVL.

This chain connects TRBV27 to TRBJ1-1; no reliable D call. Trimming removed 0 bases at V and 0 bases at J, with 2 bases between. The CDR3 consists of 13 residues. Per the germline V gene, CDR1 is MNHEY and CDR2 is SMNVEV (reference sequence). CDR3 coding DNA: TGTGCCAGCAGTTTATCAGTGAACACTGAAGCTTTCTTT. Protein product: CASSLSVNTEAFF.

The chain links TRBV6-6 to TRBJ1-2; TRBD1 matches at 9 bases. The junction had 7 bases not matched to a gene; V was cut back by 5 bases and J by 3 bases. CDR1 is MNHNY, CDR2 SVGAGI, per germline (reference sequence). The CDR3 contains 15 residues. CDR3 nucleotide sequence: TGTGCCAGCAGTCCGGGACAGGGTGAAGACTATGGCTACACCTTC. Amino acids: CASSPGQGEDYGYTF.

J is TRBJ2-2 and V is TRBV30; D may correspond to TRBD1 or TRBD2 (5 bases each). From germline, CDR1 is GTSNPN and CDR2 SVGIG (reference sequence). V lost 1 base to trimming and J lost 6 bases, with 9 bases between them. This CDR3 contains 13 residues. CDR3 region: CAWSATGPGELFF. The DNA for the CDR3 is TGTGCCTGGAGTGCGACGGGGCCCGGGGAGCTGTTTTTT.

In this sample, this clone turned up once. The CDR3 reads CASSSQTGLNTEAFF. The CDR3 DNA reads as TGTGCCAGCAGTTCCCAGACAGGGCTGAACACTGAAGCTTTCTTT. V and J are TRBV6-6 and TRBJ1-1; 7 positions agree with TRBD1. Germline-derived CDR1 and CDR2 are MNHNY and SVGAGI (reference sequence). The CDR3 length is 15 residues. The ends lost 4 bases at V and 0 bases at J; junction bases unmatched: 5.

The count of this clone is one. CDR3 amino acids: CASSLSWTSGGTYEQYF. The CDR3 region has the DNA TGTGCCAGCAGCCTCTCTTGGACTAGCGGGGGGACCTACGAGCAGTACTTC. The chain joins TRBV9 to TRBJ2-7; TRBD2 agrees at 14 bases. The germline CDR1 and CDR2 sequences are SGDLS and YYNGEE. Germline trimming cut 4 bases from V and 2 bases from J; bases unmatched to any gene: 8. The CDR3 has 17 amino acids.

V gene TRBV7-2 combines with J gene TRBJ2-7; D not certain. This CDR3 spans 15 amino acids. The germline V and J ends were trimmed by 1 base and 1 base, with 11 bases remaining between them. Germline V CDR1 and CDR2: SGHTA, FQGNSA. Here the CDR3 DNA reads TGTGCCAGCAGCTTAGATCGGCAGTTTTCCTACGAGCAGTACTTC. Translating it yields CASSLDRQFSYEQYF.

This chain joins TRBV5-1 and TRBJ2-7; TRBD2 matches at 7 bases. V lost 4 bases, J lost 0 bases, and 7 bases stayed unmatched. In germline, CDR1 is SGHRS, CDR2 YFSETQ. This CDR3 is 15 amino acids long. The CDR3 region is CASSLGGGSSYEQYF. DNA for the CDR3: TGCGCCAGCAGCCTTGGCGGGGGAAGCTCCTACGAGCAGTACTTC.

This chain links TRBV25-1 with TRBJ1-2, with D perhaps matching TRBD1 (6 bases). CDR3 length: 15 amino acids. Germline lookup yields CDR1 MGHDK and CDR2 SYGVNS. Trimming left V 4 bases short and J 3 bases short, with 15 bases between. The CDR3 spells CASSAWGEGDYGYTF. CDR3 in DNA: TGTGCCAGCAGTGCATGGGGGGAGGGGGACTATGGCTACACCTTC.

The chain recombines TRBV4-3 with TRBJ1-5; D remains ambiguous. The V gene lost 0 bases and the J gene lost 4 bases, with 13 bases spanning the gap. Germline lookup yields CDR1 LGHNA and CDR2 YSLEER. This CDR3 has 16 amino acids. CDR3 nucleotides: TGCGCCAGCAGCCAAGATCTTAGCAGTGCTAATCAGCCCCAGCATTTT. Its protein product is CASSQDLSSANQPQHF.

The CDR3, as DNA: TGTGCCACCGGACAGGGGGCGGTTGAGCAGTTCTTC. It encodes CATGQGAVEQFF. The genes are TRBV15 and TRBJ2-1, with 11 positions matching TRBD1. This CDR3 is built from 12 residues. V shed 8 bases, J shed 9 bases, and the junction held 3 bases outside the gene matches. In germline, CDR1 is LNHNV, CDR2 YYDKDF (reference sequence).

The chain is built from TRBV5-8 and TRBJ2-3, with D unresolved. Germline values: CDR1 SGHTS, CDR2 YDEGEE. V gave up 4 bases and J gave up 1 base, with 4 bases separating them. This CDR3 contains 12 residues. CDR3 nucleotide sequence: TGTGCCAGCAGCCCACGCACAGATACGCAGTATTTT. Amino acids: CASSPRTDTQYF.

The chain combines TRBV29-1 with TRBJ2-1; 7 bases fit TRBD2. The CDR3 spans 15 residues. CDR1 SQVTM and CDR2 ANQGSEA come from the germline V gene. V was pared by 0 bases and J by 9 bases, with 11 bases of the junction left unmatched. CDR3 loop: CSVEDPEREPGEQFF. The CDR3, as DNA: TGCAGCGTTGAAGATCCCGAGCGGGAACCTGGTGAGCAGTTCTTC.

This chain joins TRBV5-1 and TRBJ2-5; D not certain. V was cut by 0 bases and J by 4 bases, with 13 bases left in between. The germline CDR1 and CDR2 sequences are SGHRS and YFSETQ. The CDR3 is 15 residues long. CDR3 in DNA: TGCGCCAGCAGCTTGGGCAGGACCTCGGGAGAGACCCAGTACTTC. Translation gives CASSLGRTSGETQYF.

V gene TRBV10-3 combines with J gene TRBJ2-7; tentatively, D is TRBD1 (6 bases). V lost 3 bases and J lost 5, with 11 bases in between. CDR3 length: 13 amino acids. The germline gives CDR1 ENHRY, CDR2 SYGVKD. The CDR3 DNA sequence: TGTGCCATCAGTGATTCAGGGGCCAACGAGCAGTACTTC. Translated: CAISDSGANEQYF.

The chain recombines TRBV27 with TRBJ2-5; D call uncertain. The V and J ends lost 7 bases and 4 bases respectively, with 13 bases between them. The CDR3 sequence is 13 residues long. In germline, CDR1 is MNHEY, CDR2 SMNVEV (reference sequence). The CDR3: CASTSTRGETQYF. CDR3 in DNA: TGTGCCAGCACATCAACCCGAGGAGAGACCCAGTACTTC.

This chain connects TRBV30 to TRBJ1-5; D remains unclear. V lost 0 bases and J 4 bases, leaving 4 bases between the germline ends. Germline CDR1 and CDR2: GTSNPN and SVGIG (reference sequence). The CDR3 is 12 residues long. In DNA form, the CDR3 reads TGTGCCTGGAGTGTACTAAATCAGCCCCAGCATTTT. This sequence encodes CAWSVLNQPQHF.

The chain couples TRBV5-5 to TRBJ1-1, with D hard to call. Germline assignment: CDR1 SGHKS and CDR2 YYEKEE (reference sequence). The V end was cut by 0 bases, the J end by 5 bases, with 8 bases between. The CDR3 contains 13 residues. This CDR3 reads CASSLGRKTEAFF. The CDR3 DNA reads as TGTGCCAGCAGCTTGGGAAGAAAAACTGAAGCTTTCTTT.

CDR3 amino acids: CASSLAGTSGIYEQYF. The CDR3 coding sequence is TGTGCCAGCAGCCTAGCTGGGACTAGCGGAATCTACGAGCAGTACTTC. V gene TRBV11-2 combines with J gene TRBJ2-7; 11 bases are shared with TRBD2. The CDR3 totals 16 residues. Unmatched junction bases numbered 9, after V lost 5 bases and J lost 3 bases. Germline V gene sequence: CDR1 SGHAT, CDR2 FQNNGV. The whole variable domain, remainder taken from reference TRBV11-2 and TRBJ2-7, is EAGVAQSPRYKIIEKRQSVAFWCNPISGHATLYWYQQILGQGPKLLIQFQNNGVVDDSQLPKDRFSAERLKGVDSTLKIQPAKLEDSAVYLCASSLAGTSGIYEQYFGPGTRLTVT.

With regard to this clone: Other DNA sequences within the sample encode an identical CDR3. The chain is built from TRBV25-1 and TRBJ1-1, with D tentatively TRBD1 (5 bases). Trimming shortened V by 3 bases and J by 4 bases, and 12 bases separated the two germline ends. This CDR3 spans 14 amino acids. In germline, CDR1 is MGHDK, CDR2 SYGVNS. CDR3 in DNA: TGTGCCAGCAGTGAGTCAGGCAGGGCCACTGAAGCTTTCTTT. It yields the protein CASSESGRATEAFF.

The J gene is TRBJ2-3, the V gene TRBV15; 9 bases align to TRBD1. J was trimmed by 8 bases and V by 0 bases; bases with no gene match: 3. The CDR3 sequence is 14 residues long. Germline V gives CDR1 LNHNV, CDR2 YYDKDF (reference sequence). For the CDR3, the DNA is TGTGCCACCAGCAGAGAACAGGGGGCGGGTACGCAGTATTTT. It codes for CATSREQGAGTQYF.

V usage is TRBV27 and J usage is TRBJ1-2; the D is unclear. This CDR3 has 13 amino acids. The germline V gene has CDR1 MNHEY and CDR2 SMNVEV (reference sequence). Trimming shortened V by 5 bases and J by 0 bases, and 7 bases separated the two germline ends. CDR3 DNA: TGTGCCAGCAGTCCCAGGTCTAACTATGGCTACACCTTC. Protein sequence: CASSPRSNYGYTF.

This chain connects TRBV4-1 to TRBJ2-1; D uncertain. Germline loops: CDR1 MGHRA, CDR2 YSYEKL. V lost 0 bases and J lost 8, with 11 bases in between. The CDR3 contains 14 residues. CDR3 DNA sequence: TGCGCCAGCAGCCAAGAGGGTCTGCGCGATGAGCAGTTCTTC. Encoded protein: CASSQEGLRDEQFF.

The rearrangement links TRBV25-1 to TRBJ2-5; D is unclear. Per the germline V gene, CDR1 is MGHDK and CDR2 is SYGVNS. CDR3 length equals 15 residues. Trimming took off 2 bases at V and 5 bases at J, with 15 bases between the two ends. CDR3 loop: CASSEPPGRRETQYF. CDR3 nucleotides: TGTGCCAGCAGTGAACCCCCAGGCAGACGGGAGACCCAGTACTTC.

The chain combines TRBV21-1 with TRBJ1-5. TRBV21-1 constitutes a pseudogene. CDR3 size: 14 residues. Here the CDR3 reads CASSKGGSNQPQHF. In nucleotides, the CDR3 is TGTGCCAGCAGCAAAGGCGGCAGCAATCAGCCCCAGCATTTT.

V and J are TRBV5-6 and TRBJ2-7, with 7 bases matching TRBD2. J lost 3 bases, V lost 3 bases, and 6 bases had no gene match. Germline-derived CDR1 and CDR2 are SGHDT and YYEEEE. The CDR3 length is 14 residues. CDR3 residues: CASSWEGLIYEQYF. In DNA, the CDR3 is TGTGCCAGCAGCTGGGAGGGGTTGATCTACGAGCAGTACTTC.

This chain joins TRBV19 and TRBJ1-4; D not certain. Looked up from germline, CDR1 is LNHDA and CDR2 is SQIVND (reference sequence). The length of the CDR3 is 14 residues. V lost 9 bases and J lost 8, with 19 bases in between. The CDR3 loop is CASRPLGSLEKLFF. CDR3 nucleotides: TGTGCCAGCAGACCCCTTGGCAGCCTCGAAAAACTGTTTTTT.

This chain joins TRBV9 and TRBJ2-5; unclear D gene. Looked up from germline, CDR1 is SGDLS and CDR2 is YYNGEE. The CDR3 contains 15 residues. V lost 0 bases and J lost 2, with 11 bases in between. DNA for the CDR3: TGTGCCAGCAGCGTAGACGTATTCACACAAGAGACCCAGTACTTC. As protein: CASSVDVFTQETQYF.

This clone is a singleton in its sample. This chain uses TRBV5-6 with TRBJ2-7, with D uncertain. The CDR3 sequence is 12 residues long. V shed 0 bases and J shed 2 bases, with 3 bases lying between them. Per the germline V gene, CDR1 is SGHDT and CDR2 is YYEEEE. Here the CDR3 DNA reads TGTGCCAGCAGCTTGGCCCCCTACGAGCAGTACTTC. Its protein is CASSLAPYEQYF.

J is TRBJ2-7 and V is TRBV19; TRBD1 agrees at 9 bases. V was pared by 9 bases and J by 4 bases, with 10 bases of the junction left unmatched. The CDR3 sequence is 14 residues long. Germline V gene data show CDR1 as LNHDA and CDR2 as SQIVND (reference sequence). CDR3 sequence (DNA): TGTGCCAGCACGACCCGGGACAGGGATTACGAGCAGTACTTC. Its protein product is CASTTRDRDYEQYF.